Below are 10 T cell receptor beta chains sequenced from a single sample in a study of blood T cell repertoires in COVID-19. The repertoire was sequenced with immunoSEQ multiplex PCR; TCRdb's copy has only in-frame clones and lacks some. The sample includes approximately 360,000 clones, around 90% seen only once; the top ten take 6.5% to 8%. Material: peripheral blood. The receptors were gathered from a man between 18 and 35 years old with active or convalescent COVID-19.

The gene calls are TRBV19 and TRBJ1-2, with 12 nucleotides matching TRBD1. Germline assignment: CDR1 LNHDA and CDR2 SQIVND (reference sequence). The CDR3 has 16 amino acids. J lost 6 bases, V lost 4 bases, and 9 bases had no gene match. CDR3 coding DNA: TGTGCCAGTAGTAAAGGACCCGGGACAGGGGGCAATGGCTACACCTTC. Its protein is CASSKGPGTGGNGYTF.

The rearrangement uses TRBV7-9 and TRBJ1-2; 9 bases agree with TRBD1. Germline values: CDR1 SEHNR, CDR2 FQNEAQ (reference sequence). This CDR3 contains 15 residues. Trimming cost V 5 bases and J 0 bases; bases outside gene matches: 4. CDR3 protein: CASSLWDRANYGYTF. The CDR3 coding sequence is TGTGCCAGCAGCCTTTGGGACAGGGCTAACTATGGCTACACCTTC.

The V gene is TRBV28, the J gene TRBJ1-5; the D gene is possibly TRBD1 (6 bases). Trimming removed 7 bases at V and 10 bases at J, with 20 bases between. Germline V gene data show CDR1 as MDHEN and CDR2 as SYDVKM. The CDR3 contains 14 residues. The CDR3 DNA reads TGTGCCAGCAAGGAAAGGGCAGGGGTCTTACCCCAGCATTTT. It encodes CASKERAGVLPQHF.

The chain recombines TRBV5-6 with TRBJ1-1, with D tentatively TRBD1 (6 bases). From germline, CDR1 is SGHDT and CDR2 YYEEEE. This CDR3 has 14 amino acids. V lost 4 bases, J lost 5 bases, and 15 bases lay in between. The CDR3 nucleotides read TGTGCCAGCAGCGTATTACAGGGTAAGACTGAAGCTTTCTTT. Translation: CASSVLQGKTEAFF.

The chain has TRBV19 and TRBJ1-1; TRBD1 agrees at 8 bases. J gave up 11 bases and V 5 bases, and 16 bases lay outside the gene matches. CDR1 LNHDA and CDR2 SQIVND come from the germline V gene (reference sequence). This CDR3 comprises 15 residues. In DNA form, the CDR3 reads TGTGCCAGTAGTCCCCGCCCTGGGACAGGAGTGATGGCTTTCTTT. Its protein is CASSPRPGTGVMAFF.

V gene TRBV28 combines with J gene TRBJ2-1, with 16 bases that match TRBD2. Trimming took 5 bases from V and 9 from J; bases not matched to a gene: 10. From germline, CDR1 is MDHEN and CDR2 SYDVKM. The CDR3 is 17 residues long. This chain's CDR3 is CASSRTTGTSGRGEQFF. CDR3 bases: TGTGCCAGCAGTCGAACCACCGGGACTAGCGGGAGGGGTGAGCAGTTCTTC.

V and J are TRBV7-9 and TRBJ2-1; possibly TRBD2 for D (6 bases). The CDR3 loop spans 16 amino acids. Deletions cut 5 bases from V and 5 bases from J, with 19 bases between. In germline, CDR1 is SEHNR, CDR2 FQNEAQ (reference sequence). The CDR3 DNA follows: TGTGCCAGCAGCACTTGGTTTAGCGGAGGGCACAATGAGCAGTTCTTC. Encoded protein: CASSTWFSGGHNEQFF. Variable domain in full (rest from reference TRBV7-9 and TRBJ2-1): DTGVSQNPRHKITKRGQNVTFRCDPISEHNRLYWYRQTLGQGPEFLTYFQNEAQLEKSRLLSDRFSAERPKGSFSTLEIQRTEQGDSAMYLCASSTWFSGGHNEQFFGPGTRLTVL.

The CDR3 DNA follows: TGTGCCACCAGTGATCCGGGACACCTTGGCGCCTACAATGAGCAGTTCTTC. Its protein is CATSDPGHLGAYNEQFF. The rearrangement uses TRBV24-1 and TRBJ2-1; TRBD1 might be the D (6 bases). Germline V lookup: CDR1 KGHDR, CDR2 SFDVKD. Trimming cost V 3 bases and J 2 bases, with 16 bases left between them. This CDR3 has 17 amino acids.

This clone has only a few counts. The rearrangement joins TRBV28 to TRBJ1-5; 8 bases align to TRBD1. Germline V gene data show CDR1 as MDHEN and CDR2 as SYDVKM. This CDR3 region has 15 residues. V lost 8 bases to trimming and J lost 6 bases; unmatched junction nucleotides: 12. CDR3 region: CASRGARGQSQPQHF. The CDR3 region has the DNA TGTGCCAGCCGGGGGGCCAGGGGGCAGAGTCAGCCCCAGCATTTT.

The chain has TRBV7-9 and TRBJ2-6, with a possible D match to TRBD1 (6 bases). The CDR3 has 18 amino acids. Per the germline V gene, CDR1 is SEHNR and CDR2 is FQNEAQ (reference sequence). Trimming stripped 5 bases from V and 0 bases from J, with 17 bases between. The CDR3 DNA sequence: TGTGCCAGCAGCCTCCTTACAGGGATCATCTCTGGGGCCAACGTCCTGACTTTC. Protein sequence: CASSLLTGIISGANVLTF.